What follows describes a single TCR beta chain. Its antigen specificity is not known. No base-level quality is on record; no much larger clone is a single base apart. Trimming leaves V shorter by 8 bases and J shorter by 4 bases, with the junction holding 9 bases beyond the gene matches. Its CDR3 holds 14 amino acids, cysteine through phenylalanine. Only the CDR3 DNA is retained, 42 bases long and in frame from the first base. CDR1 MDHEN and CDR2 SYDVKM were looked up in the germline V gene. These data come from a study of OX40 agonist ivuxolimab in advanced cancers. About the investigation overall: Ivuxolimab was a fully human IgG2 agonistic monoclonal antibody targeting the costimulatory receptor OX40 (CD134). Intravenous ivuxolimab was administered to patients every 2 weeks at six dose levels: 0.01, 0.1, 0.3, 1.5, 3 and 10 mg/kg. Of the roughly 52 dose-escalation patients, hepatocellular carcinoma was present in about 20, melanoma in roughly 15, renal cell carcinoma in 9 and head and neck cancer in 9. In the dose-escalation cohort, 75% to 85% of patients were male, and the mean age was approximately 60 years with a range of roughly 20 to 85. Prior anti-PD-1, anti-PD-L1 or anti-CTLA-4 therapy was permitted, and approximately 39% of dose-escalation patients had received checkpoint inhibitors. Partial responses were achieved by three dose-escalation patients, of whom one had hepatocellular carcinoma and two had cutaneous melanoma. The point of sequencing TCRbeta in the periphery was to test whether ivuxolimab changed TCR sequence diversity and drove clonal T-cell expansion. The paper covers the monotherapy dose-escalation part of the phase I ivuxolimab trial, which included N of about 50 patients.

Genomic DNA was extracted from sorted cells for sequencing of the TCRbeta CDR3 region. The immunoSEQ Assay was used to sequence the TCRbeta CDR3 regions. In its TCRdb copy, this immuneACCESS table keeps in-frame sequences only and misses some clones. Where compared with another copy, unresolved V genes explain less than half of these, and the others have no known cause. This sample holds roughly 34,000 clones; less than 85% were observed only once. 9.5% to 13% of the sample belongs to the ten largest clones. The trial excluded patients who had a history of autoimmune disease or who were on systemic immunosuppression. Peripheral blood for TCR sequencing was drawn from every dose cohort at baseline, at cycle 4 day 1 and at cycle 7 day 1. Samples came from an open-label, multicenter, first-in-human phase I dose-escalation trial of ivuxolimab. Adults with locally advanced or metastatic melanoma, renal cell, hepatocellular, or head and neck squamous cell carcinoma were enrolled in the trial. Before TCR sequencing, CD4+ T cells and CD8+ T cells from peripheral blood were sorted into separate populations.

What the research found in general, with its limitations: After ivuxolimab, expanded clones were on average more numerous among CD8+ T cells than among CD4+ T cells. Low levels of normalized T-cell clonal expansion were also seen in some nonresponding patients. The antigen specificity of the peripheral T cells that underwent clonal expansion was not determined. In the 0.1-3.0 mg/kg groups, partial responders were among the patients with the lowest normalized peripheral clonal expansion, particularly in CD8+ T cells. At doses from 0.1 to 3.0 mg/kg, clonal expansion was seen in both CD4+ and CD8+ blood T cells between baseline and week 6.

Rearrangement joined TRBV28 to TRBJ2-7, with 9 bases aligning to TRBD1. This TCR came from an adult with an advanced solid tumor such as melanoma, head and neck, liver or kidney cancer. The sequencing here drew on CD4+ or CD8+ T cells sorted from blood, taken in a trial of the OX40 agonist ivuxolimab. CDR3 loop: CASQRGTGKYEQYF. At the DNA level, the sequence is TGTGCCAGCCAGAGGGGGACAGGGAAATACGAGCAGTACTTC.